The present TCR beta chain was sequenced within a study of blood T cells in healthy people across ages. With a J-beta primer mix and a sample-barcoded 5' primer, a second PCR ran about 6 to 11 cycles. MiXCR, run by TCRdb on the 5' RACE reads, gives a single entry per CDR3 protein. The data contain more than 1,400,000 distinct CDR3 sequences, about 40% of them singletons. Germline lookup yields CDR1 WNHNN and CDR2 SYGVQD (reference sequence). V was trimmed by 4 bases and J by 1 base, leaving 20 bases between them. The CDR3 runs to 18 residues. This rearrangement joins TRBV10-1 to TRBJ2-1; possible D gene TRBD1, 6 bases. The receptor comes from a woman aged 18-29 years in good health. Sequences were obtained from blood. DNA for the CDR3: TGCGCCAGCAGTGGAGGGGGTCCGCTTTCACGATCCTACAATGAGCAGTTCTTC. Its translation: CASSGGGPLSRSYNEQFF.